A single T cell receptor (beta chain) is shown here with its context. This clone came up once. Which antigen it targets is not known. No base quality information exists; no much larger clone differs at one position. The Qiagen DNeasy kit was used to extract genomic DNA from unsorted PBMCs and from the negatively selected CD4+ and CD8+ fractions. TCR beta CDR3 regions were subjected to amplification by immunoSEQ multiplex PCR with primers that anneal to V and J segments. A synthetic immune receptor repertoire was used to minimize amplification bias, and any remaining bias was removed computationally after sequencing. Per the authors' processing: Repertoire diversity was quantified as the Shannon entropy index using custom Python scripts. Unsorted, CD4+ and CD8+ repertoires were analyzed separately, except in combined analyses where CD4+ and CD8+ sequences were merged in silico. Clonal expansion was defined as at least a 2-fold frequency increase after treatment relative to C1D1, with a pseudocount of 0.5 for undetected baseline clones. Singleton clones were defined as clones with 0 or 1 copy at C1D1, and non-singleton clones were defined as clones with 2 or more copies. Clones expanded in unsorted samples were labelled as CD4+, CD8+ or unknown by matching protein sequences in sorted samples from the same patient. Wilcoxon tests on paired samples were used to test diversity changes from C1D1 to C4D1. Drawn from immuneACCESS, this table holds only the in-frame rearrangements with V and J called that TCRdb kept. Clones are partly lost; checked studies trace under half to an unresolved V gene and leave the rest unexplained. The V and J calls and clone size come from that table; D and trimming were worked out from the DNA. For this sample there are 45,000 to 55,000 clones; around 73% appear just once. The ten largest clones capture around 15% of the sample.

The data stem from a study of PD-1 blockade in classical Hodgkin lymphoma (dated by TCRdb to the early 2020s). The study in broad terms: Nivolumab dosing was 3 mg/kg intravenously every 2 weeks, continuing until either disease progression or unacceptable toxicity. The study used TCR beta sequencing and CyTOF to define a peripheral blood immune signature of response to PD-1 blockade in classical Hodgkin lymphoma. Beyond this particular receptor, the publication reports: A significant rise by C4D1 was seen in CD4+ but not CD8+ TCR diversity (p=0.0027 vs p=0.16), with the rise being most apparent in complete responders (p=0.02). Among trial patients, those achieving complete response had baseline diversity similar to that of newly diagnosed patients, while diversity was significantly lower in partial responders and progressors. Baseline TCR diversity was reported to be lower in newly diagnosed patients than in healthy donors, and even lower in relapsed/refractory patients. The study was limited to a single clinical trial cohort, and causes of repertoire differences, possibly disease activity or prior therapy, remained undefined. Diversity was lower in patients who began nivolumab less than 1 year after ASCT, so these patients were left out of later analyses to avoid confounding by immune reconstitution.

Explained via the paper, the time point label denotes: cycle 2 day 1 (C2D1) of nivolumab. All trial patients had relapsed after autologous stem cell transplantation, with cohorts A, B and C differing in prior brentuximab vedotin exposure. A total of under 70 patients with relapsed/refractory classical Hodgkin lymphoma made up the trial cohort, and each patient's best overall response was complete response, partial response or progressive disease. Single-agent nivolumab was administered to trial patients in the multi-cohort phase II CheckMate 205 trial. An independent review committee assessed best overall response using the 2007 International Working Group response criteria. Trial PBMCs were collected immediately before nivolumab initiation (C1D1) and during therapy at cycle 2 day 1 and cycle 4 day 1. After peripheral blood was drawn into 8 mL Vacutainer Cell Preparation Tubes, PBMCs were isolated by centrifugation and then cryopreserved.

V is clipped by 4 bases and J by 3 bases, and the sequence between their germline boundaries is 10 bases long. CDR1 and CDR2, looked up from the germline V gene (reference sequence), are MNHEY and SMNVEV. The CDR3 starts with the cysteine, ends with the phenylalanine, and has 14 residues. This entry keeps only the CDR3 DNA: 42 bases, framed from base 1. The specimen was peripheral blood mononuclear cells (PBMCs), collected before the second cycle of nivolumab. This receptor was obtained from a human donor with classical Hodgkin lymphoma. The chain employs TRBV27 and TRBJ2-1; a confident D gene designation cannot be given. The CDR3 region has the sequence CASSYRPGYNEQFF. The DNA reads TGTGCCAGCAGTTATCGACCGGGCTACAATGAGCAGTTCTTC.